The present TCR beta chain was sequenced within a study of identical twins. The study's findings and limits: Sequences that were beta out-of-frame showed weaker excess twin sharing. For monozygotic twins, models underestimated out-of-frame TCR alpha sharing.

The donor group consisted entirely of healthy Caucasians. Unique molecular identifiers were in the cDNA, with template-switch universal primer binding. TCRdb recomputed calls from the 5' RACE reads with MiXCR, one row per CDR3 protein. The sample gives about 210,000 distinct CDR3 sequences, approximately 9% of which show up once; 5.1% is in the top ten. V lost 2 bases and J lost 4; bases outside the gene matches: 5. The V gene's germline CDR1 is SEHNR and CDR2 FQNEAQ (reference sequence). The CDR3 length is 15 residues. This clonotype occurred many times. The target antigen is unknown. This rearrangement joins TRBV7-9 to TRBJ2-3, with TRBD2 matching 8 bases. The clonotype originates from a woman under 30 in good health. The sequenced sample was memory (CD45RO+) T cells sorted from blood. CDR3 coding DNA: TGTGCCAGCAGCTTATCGGGGGGGGTAGCAGATACGCAGTATTTT. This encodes CASSLSGGVADTQYF.